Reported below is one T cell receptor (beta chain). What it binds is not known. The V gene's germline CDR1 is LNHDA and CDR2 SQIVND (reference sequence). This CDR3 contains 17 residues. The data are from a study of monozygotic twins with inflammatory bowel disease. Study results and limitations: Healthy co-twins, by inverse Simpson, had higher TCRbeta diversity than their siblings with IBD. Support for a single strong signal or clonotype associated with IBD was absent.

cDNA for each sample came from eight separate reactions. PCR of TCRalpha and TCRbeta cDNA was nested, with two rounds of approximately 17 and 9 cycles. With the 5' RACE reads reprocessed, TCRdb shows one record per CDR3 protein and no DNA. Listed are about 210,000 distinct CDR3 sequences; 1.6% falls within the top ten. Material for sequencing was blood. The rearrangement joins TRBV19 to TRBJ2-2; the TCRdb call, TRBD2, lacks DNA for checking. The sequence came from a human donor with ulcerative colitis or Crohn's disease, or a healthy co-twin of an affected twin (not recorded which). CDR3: CASSIEGTRRTSGELFF.